This T cell receptor (beta chain) was identified during a study of cytomegalovirus exposure and HLA in healthy donors. Study-level background: Sequencing of about 179 million T cells in an earlier analysis found 95 million to 120 million unique TCR beta sequences.

The study ran its PCR with 60 Vbeta and 13 Jbeta primers. Libraries were prepared by immunoSEQ multiplex PCR; TCRdb keeps only in-frame clonotypes and omits some of them. Of roughly 140,000 clones detected, about three quarters appear once; the ten largest clones hold about 0.66%. Trimming shortened V by 3 bases and J by 4 bases, and 18 bases separated the two germline ends. Looked up from germline, CDR1 is KGHSH and CDR2 is LQKENI. The CDR3 is 16 residues long. Details on this clone: Antigen unknown.

General study results and limits: The authors reported that TCR beta sequences could predict HLA-A and HLA-B alleles. These predictions were accurate for most subjects in the first cohort. The study flagged about 150 TCR beta chains as cytomegalovirus-associated.

Material for sequencing was PBMCs. The clonotype comes from a male donor in good health and CMV-seronegative. The J gene is TRBJ1-1, the V gene TRBV18; D is ambiguous. CDR3 region: CASSPRTGQEGTEAFF. The CDR3 DNA reads as TGTGCCAGCTCACCGAGGACCGGTCAGGAGGGCACTGAAGCTTTCTTT.